The TCR beta chain described here comes from a study of blood T cell repertoires in COVID-19. On the study more broadly: There were acute and convalescent COVID-19 samples, and they came from the United States, Italy and Spain.

Profiled with immunoSEQ multiplex PCR; TCRdb holds only in-frame clones, not every one. The table includes 280,000 or so clones, about 85% detected once. J lost 2 bases, V lost 5 bases, and 7 bases had no gene match. The germline gives CDR1 SEHNR, CDR2 FQNEAQ (reference sequence). The CDR3 is 17 amino acids. Sequencing used peripheral blood. J is TRBJ2-1 and V is TRBV7-9; 12 nucleotides match TRBD2. This receptor was taken from a human donor in a cohort sampled during active COVID-19. CDR3 region: CASSNTGLAGTYNEQFF. The CDR3 nucleotides read TGTGCCAGCAGCAATACCGGACTAGCGGGAACCTACAATGAGCAGTTCTTC.